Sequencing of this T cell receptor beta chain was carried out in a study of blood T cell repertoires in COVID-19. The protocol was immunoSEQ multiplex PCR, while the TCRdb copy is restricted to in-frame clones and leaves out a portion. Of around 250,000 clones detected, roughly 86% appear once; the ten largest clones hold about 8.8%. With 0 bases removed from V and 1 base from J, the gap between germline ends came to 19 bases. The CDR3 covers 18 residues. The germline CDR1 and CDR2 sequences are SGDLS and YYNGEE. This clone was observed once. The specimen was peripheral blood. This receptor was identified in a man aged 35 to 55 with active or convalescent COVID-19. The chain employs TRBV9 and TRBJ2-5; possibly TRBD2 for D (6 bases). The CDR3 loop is CASSVGVSGRRGQETQYF. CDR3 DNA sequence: TGTGCCAGCAGCGTAGGGGTCTCGGGCCGGAGGGGCCAAGAGACCCAGTACTTC.